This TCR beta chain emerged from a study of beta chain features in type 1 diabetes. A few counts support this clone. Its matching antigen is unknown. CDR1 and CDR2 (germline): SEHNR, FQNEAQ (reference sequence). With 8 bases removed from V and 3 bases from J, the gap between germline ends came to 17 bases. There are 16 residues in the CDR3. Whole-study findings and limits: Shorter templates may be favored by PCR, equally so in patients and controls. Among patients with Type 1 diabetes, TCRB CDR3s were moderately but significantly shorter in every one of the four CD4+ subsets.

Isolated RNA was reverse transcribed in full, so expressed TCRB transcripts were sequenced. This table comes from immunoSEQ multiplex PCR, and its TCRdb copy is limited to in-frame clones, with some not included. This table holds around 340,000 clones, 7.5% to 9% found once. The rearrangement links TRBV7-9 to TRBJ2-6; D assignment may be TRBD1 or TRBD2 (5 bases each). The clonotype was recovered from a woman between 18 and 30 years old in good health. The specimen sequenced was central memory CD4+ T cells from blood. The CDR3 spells CASRVVGVDGANVLTF. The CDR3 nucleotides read TGTGCCAGCCGCGTAGTGGGGGTGGATGGGGCCAACGTCCTGACTTTC.